A single T cell receptor beta chain is shown here with its context. This specimen belongs to a study of control samples from healthy donors and cancer patients. This CDR3 has 15 residues. Looked up from germline, CDR1 is ENHRY and CDR2 is SYGVKD. V was trimmed by 3 bases and J by 0 bases, leaving 11 bases between them. TCRdb's copy holds only in-frame clones and misses some; the assay was immunoSEQ multiplex PCR. Of under 200,000 clones detected, about 94% appear once; the ten largest clones hold 8.5%. Sequenced: blood. This receptor was taken from a woman aged 40 to 50 in good health. The chain is built from TRBV10-3 and TRBJ1-1; no firm D call. CDR3 coding DNA: TGTGCCATCAGTGACTTCCGTGCGGTGAACACTGAAGCTTTCTTT. Residues: CAISDFRAVNTEAFF.